The clone carrying this T cell receptor beta chain occurred a few times. No antigen is known for it. This record belongs to a study of response to subunit inactivated influenza vaccine. Study-level results: After each seasonal influenza vaccination, few new T cells are recruited, the authors suggested.

Trimming cost V 9 bases and J 9 bases, with 9 bases left between them. The germline V gene encodes CDR1 ENHRY and CDR2 SYGVKD. The CDR3 has 10 residues. A single record per CDR3 protein comes from TCRdb applying MiXCR to the RT-PCR reads. The sample shows hundreds of thousands of distinct CDR3 sequences, less than 20% of them seen only once. The source is a man over 45 who received an inactivated influenza vaccine. The input for sequencing was PBMCs from blood, taken about 5 days after vaccination. The chain carries TRBV10-3 and TRBJ1-5; no firm D call. The CDR3 region has the DNA TGTGCCATAGGGTTTTCGCCCCAGCATTTT. Translating it yields CAIGFSPQHF.